This T cell receptor beta chain was identified during a study of identical twins. Study outcomes and limitations: These conclusions were based on statistical analysis (cross-sectional, not following the same donors). Zero-insertion analyses could be partly confounded by invariant MAIT and iNKT cells. Out-of-frame alpha sequences that twins shared showed excess low generation probability.

Template switching, a step in the protocol, added a universal primer site, and cDNA carried unique molecular identifiers. A single record per CDR3 protein comes from TCRdb applying MiXCR to the 5' RACE reads. This sample carries just over 450,000 distinct CDR3 sequences, 12% to 15% of them seen once, and the ten largest clones take around 0.48%. There are a few counts of this clonotype. The antigen remains undetermined. The germline gives CDR1 MNHEY, CDR2 SVGEGT. The CDR3 is 12 residues long. The V gene end was trimmed by 7 bases and the J gene end by 7 bases; junction bases not matched to a gene: 5. This same sample was also taken into another study, of yellow fever vaccine responses in identical twins.

The chain joins TRBV6-2 or TRBV6-3 to TRBJ2-7; 9 bases map to TRBD1. The clonotype originates from a woman younger than 30 in good health. What was sequenced was CD4+ T cells sorted from blood. The CDR3 DNA reads as TGTGCCAGCAAACAGGGGGCAGGGGAGCAGTACTTC. Amino acids: CASKQGAGEQYF.